This T cell receptor beta chain was found in a study of vaccination effects on CD4 cells after COVID-19. Looking at the study overall: Two doses of BNT162b2 or mRNA-1273 vaccine were administered to participants.

This CDR3 has 13 amino acids. Per germline, CDR1 KGHSH and CDR2 LQKENI. Trimming left V 6 bases short and J 5 bases short, with 11 bases between. Before sequencing took place, the ViraFEST assay used viral peptide pools to expand antigen-specific CD4+ T cells. Scientists isolated CD4+ T cells after a roughly ten-day culture period ended. The person's infection with SARS-CoV-2, confirmed by PCR, took place between March and December 2020. Wells each received approximately 2 million PBMC, cultured with approximately 9.7 IU/ml IL-2 and about 9.3 ug/ml peptides. It was on days 3 and 7 that half the medium was replaced with IL-2 medium. Study-wide findings and caveats: The study enrolled few convalescent patients and sampled no early post-infection timepoints.

Profiling relied on immunoSEQ multiplex PCR, and the TCRdb table lists in-frame clones only, not all of them. The table has over 20,000 clones, nearly 75% seen once. Concerning this clone: Its antigen remains unidentified. In the same sample, other DNA sequences code for this CDR3.

This receptor was taken from a human donor who had a prior SARS-CoV-2 infection. The genes are TRBV18 and TRBJ1-5; no definite D call. Specimen: CD4+ T cells from PBMCs cultured with a peptide pool, collected before COVID-19 vaccination. For the CDR3, the DNA is TGTGCCAGCTCTCCCTTAGAAGATCAGCCCCAGCATTTT. Protein product: CASSPLEDQPQHF.